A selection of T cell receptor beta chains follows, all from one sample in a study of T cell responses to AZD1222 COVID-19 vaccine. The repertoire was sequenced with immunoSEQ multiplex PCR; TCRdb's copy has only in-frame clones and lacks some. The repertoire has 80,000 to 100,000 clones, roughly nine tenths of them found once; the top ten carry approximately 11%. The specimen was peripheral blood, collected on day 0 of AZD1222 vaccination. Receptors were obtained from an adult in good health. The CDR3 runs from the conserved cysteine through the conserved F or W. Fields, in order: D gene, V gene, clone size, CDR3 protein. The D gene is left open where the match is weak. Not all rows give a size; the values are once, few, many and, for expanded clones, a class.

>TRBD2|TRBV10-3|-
CAISESGLAEETQYF
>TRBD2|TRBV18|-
CASSPRTSGGTQAYEQYF
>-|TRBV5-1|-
CASSLEVAGEAFF
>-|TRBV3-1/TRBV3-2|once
CASSPEGTETQYF
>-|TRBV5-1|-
CASSSRVGETQYF
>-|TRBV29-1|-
CSAGRGRGGETQYF
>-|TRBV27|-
CASSRGGFRNQPQHF
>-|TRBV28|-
CASMTASGGPQHF
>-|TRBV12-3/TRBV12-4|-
CASSLRGRGYTF
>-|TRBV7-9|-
CASSTTGPSYNEQFF
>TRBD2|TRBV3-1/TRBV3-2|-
CASRAGGRGGELFF
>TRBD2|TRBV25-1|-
CASGLGLYNEQFF
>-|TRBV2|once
CASSEVKGPNEQYF
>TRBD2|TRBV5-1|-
CASSFTGGSTDTQYF
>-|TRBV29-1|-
CSVGVGNEKLFF
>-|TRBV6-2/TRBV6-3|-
CASSYGVGYTF
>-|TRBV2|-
CASSGAGAMNTEAFF
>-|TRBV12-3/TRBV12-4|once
CASSLLGADGYTF
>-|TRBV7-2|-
CASSLGHTSNQPQHF
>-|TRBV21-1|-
CASNSGGEQFF
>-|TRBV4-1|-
CASSLPKGAPTEAFF
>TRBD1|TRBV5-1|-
CASSQLDRDIDTQYF
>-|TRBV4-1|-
CASSQDGGGNTIYF
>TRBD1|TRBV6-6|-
CASSYLSGQGTEKLFF
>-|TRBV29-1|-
CSVSSPGGNIQYF
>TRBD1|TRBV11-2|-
CASSYVQGAKAFF
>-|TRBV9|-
CASSRSGSGGYNEQFF
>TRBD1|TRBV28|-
CASTDRAGYTF
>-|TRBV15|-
CATSRDFASNEKLFF
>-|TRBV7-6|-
CASSLETGRMSPLHF
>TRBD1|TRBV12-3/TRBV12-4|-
CASRGQVVQPQHF
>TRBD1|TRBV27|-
CASRGTGTGYGYTF
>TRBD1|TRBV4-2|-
CASSQGTGENPNTEAFF
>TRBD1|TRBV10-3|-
CATGTGAHNEQFF
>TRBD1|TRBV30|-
CAWRDTGGSEAFF
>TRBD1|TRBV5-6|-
CASSKGQGSNTGELFF
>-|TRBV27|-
CASSQGGYNEQFF
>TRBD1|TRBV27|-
CASSHTGTGYEAFF
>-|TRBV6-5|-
CASSYSGVSYNEQFF
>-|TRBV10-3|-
CAIRSAGGQGFHEQFF
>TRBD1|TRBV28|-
CASMDRDGSYNSPLHF